This T cell receptor (beta chain) was recovered during a study of tumour-infiltrating T cells in Burkitt lymphoma. At the level of the study: Survival, overall and progression-free, tracked with productive clonality.

The germline V and J ends were trimmed by 7 bases and 5 bases, with 19 bases remaining between them. The CDR3 runs to 16 residues. Germline V gene data show CDR1 as SGDLS and CDR2 as YYNGEE. This table comes from immunoSEQ multiplex PCR, and its TCRdb copy is limited to in-frame clones, with some not included. The profile shows more than 8,500 clones, less than 75% of them singletons. The chain carries TRBV9 and TRBJ1-6, with D hard to call. Specimen: tumor tissue. This clonotype originated in a human donor with diffuse large B-cell lymphoma. The CDR3 DNA reads as TGTGCCAGCGGAATTTACCCATACCCCAATAATTCACCCCTCCACTTT. Its translation: CASGIYPYPNNSPLHF.